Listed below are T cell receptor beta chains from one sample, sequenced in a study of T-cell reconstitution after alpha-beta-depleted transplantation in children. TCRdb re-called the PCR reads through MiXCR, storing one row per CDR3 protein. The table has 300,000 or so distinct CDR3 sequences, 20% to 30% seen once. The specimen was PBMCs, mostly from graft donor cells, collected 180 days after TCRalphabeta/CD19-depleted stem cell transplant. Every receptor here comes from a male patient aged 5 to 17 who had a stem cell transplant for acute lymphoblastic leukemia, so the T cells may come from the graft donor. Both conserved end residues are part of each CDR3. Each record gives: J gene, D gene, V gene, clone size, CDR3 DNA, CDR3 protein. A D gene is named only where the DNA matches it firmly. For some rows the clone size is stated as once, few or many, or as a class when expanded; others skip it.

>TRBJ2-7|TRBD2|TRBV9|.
TGTGCCAGCAGCGTAAAGTCCGTTCCAGGGACTAGCGGGGAAAGCGAGCAGTACTTC
CASSVKSVPGTSGESEQYF
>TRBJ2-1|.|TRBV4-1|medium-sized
TGCGCCAGCAGCCAGGACTACAATGAGCAGTTCTTC
CASSQDYNEQFF
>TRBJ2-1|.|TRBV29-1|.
TGCAGCGTCGCAGGACAGTATACCTCCTACAATGAGCAGTTCTTC
CSVAGQYTSYNEQFF
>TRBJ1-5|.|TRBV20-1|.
TGCAGTGCTAGGGCGGGGCCAGATAAAATCAAGCCCCAGCATTTT
CSARAGPDKIKPQHF
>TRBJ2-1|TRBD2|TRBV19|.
TGTGCCAGTAGTATGAGTAGCGGGGTCCCCAATGAGCAGTTCTTC
CASSMSSGVPNEQFF
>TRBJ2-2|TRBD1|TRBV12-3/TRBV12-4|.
TGTGCCAGCAGTTTAGCGGACAGGAAGGCCGGGGAGCTGTTTTTT
CASSLADRKAGELFF
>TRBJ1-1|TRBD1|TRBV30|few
TGTGCCTGGAGGCTCCAGGGGGGAATTGAAGCTTTCTTT
CAWRLQGGIEAFF
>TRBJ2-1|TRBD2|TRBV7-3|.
TGTGCCAGCAGCTTACGGGGTCGGCTAGCGGGCTCCTCCTACAATGAGCAGTTCTTC
CASSLRGRLAGSSYNEQFF
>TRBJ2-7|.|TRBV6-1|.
TGTGCCAGCAGTGAAGAGCCGAGCTCCTACGAGCAGTACTTC
CASSEEPSSYEQYF
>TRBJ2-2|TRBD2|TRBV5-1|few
TGCGCCAGCAGCCTCCCCCCCACTAGCGGGACCGGGGAGCTGTTTTTT
CASSLPPTSGTGELFF
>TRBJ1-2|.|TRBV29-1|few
TGCAGCGTCGTCACAGGCCGGGAGGACTATGGCTACACCTTC
CSVVTGREDYGYTF
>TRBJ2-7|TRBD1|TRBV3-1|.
TGTGCCAGCAGCCAAGTTGGACAGGGGGCGCGCGAGCAGTACTTC
CASSQVGQGAREQYF
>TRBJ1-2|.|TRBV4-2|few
TGTGCCAGCAGCCCAAAGTGGGGCGACAGAGGCTACACCTTC
CASSPKWGDRGYTF
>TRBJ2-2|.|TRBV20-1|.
TGCAGTGCTAGAGGGGCTCTGGGGATCAACACCGGGGAGCTGTTTTTT
CSARGALGINTGELFF
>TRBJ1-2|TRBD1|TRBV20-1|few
TGCAGTGCTAGAAGAACAGGGGATTATGGCTACACCTTC
CSARRTGDYGYTF
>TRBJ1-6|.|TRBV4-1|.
TGCGCCAGCAGCCAAGGTAACAACGCCCTCCACTTT
CASSQGNNALHF
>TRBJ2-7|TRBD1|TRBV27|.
TGTGCCAGCAGTCAAAGACAGGGGGCGGACGAGCAGTACTTC
CASSQRQGADEQYF
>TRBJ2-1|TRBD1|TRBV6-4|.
TGTGCCAGCAGGTGGGACAGGGGGTCAACTAATGAGCAGTTCTTC
CASRWDRGSTNEQFF
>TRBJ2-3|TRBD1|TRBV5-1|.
TGCGCCAGCAGCTCCGGAATTGTAACAGGGGTAGGGCTCACAGATACGCAGTATTTT
CASSSGIVTGVGLTDTQYF
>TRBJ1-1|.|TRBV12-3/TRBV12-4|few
TGTGCCAGCAGTTTCCCCTACACTGAAGCTTTCTTT
CASSFPYTEAFF
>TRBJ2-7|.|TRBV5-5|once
TGTGCCAGCAGCTTGGGACAGCTCTACGAGCAGTCCTTC
CASSLGQLYEQSF
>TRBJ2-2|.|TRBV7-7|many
TGTGCCAGCAGCTTAGTTACTTTGACCGGGGAGCTGTTTTTT
CASSLVTLTGELFF
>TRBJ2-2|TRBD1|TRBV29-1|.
TGCAGCGTTGAGGGGGGAGAGGGGACAGGGGAAACCGGGGAGCTGTTTTTT
CSVEGGEGTGETGELFF
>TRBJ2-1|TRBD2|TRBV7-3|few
TGTGCCAGCAGCCCTAAGCTAGCGGGAGTGGGCAATGAGCAGTTCTTC
CASSPKLAGVGNEQFF
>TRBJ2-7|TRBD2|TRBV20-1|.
TGCAGTGCTAGAGAGTGGGCGGGAGGGCCGTCGGACGAGCAGTACTTC
CSAREWAGGPSDEQYF
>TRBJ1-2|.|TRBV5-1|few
TGCGCCAGCAGTTACCCTGGACAGTCCCTCTATGGCTACACCTTC
CASSYPGQSLYGYTF
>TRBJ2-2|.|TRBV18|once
TGTGCCAGCTCACCCGGGAGCGGTGCGAACACCGGGGAGCTGTTTTTT
CASSPGSGANTGELFF
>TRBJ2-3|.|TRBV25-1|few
TGTGCCAGCGGATTCAACAGGGCCGGGCCAGATACGCAGTATTTT
CASGFNRAGPDTQYF
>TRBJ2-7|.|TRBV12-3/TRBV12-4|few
TGTGCCAGCAGTTTAATCGGTCCCTACGAGCAGTACTTC
CASSLIGPYEQYF
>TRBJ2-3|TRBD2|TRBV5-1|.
TGCGCCAGCCAACTAGCGGGAGTTGATTATACGCAGTATTTT
CASQLAGVDYTQYF
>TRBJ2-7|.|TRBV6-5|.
TGTGCCAGCAGCCGAGGGGACACCGAGCAGTACTTC
CASSRGDTEQYF
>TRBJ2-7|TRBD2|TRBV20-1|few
TGCAGTGCTAGAGCCGGGACTAGCGTGACCTACGAGCAGTACTTC
CSARAGTSVTYEQYF
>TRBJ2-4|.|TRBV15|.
TGTGCCACCAGCAGAGATCAAGGCAGCGGTAGCATTCAGTACTTC
CATSRDQGSGSIQYF
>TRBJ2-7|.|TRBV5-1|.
TGCGACAGCAGCTTGGGACCGAGCACCTACGAGCAGTACTTC
CDSSLGPSTYEQYF
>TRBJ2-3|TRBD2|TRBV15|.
TGTGCCACCAGCAGACTTTATGGACTAGATCGCACAGATACGCAGTATTTT
CATSRLYGLDRTDTQYF
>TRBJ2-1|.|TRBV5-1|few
TGCGCCAGCAGCCCGGGACACCCCAATGAGCAGTTCTTC
CASSPGHPNEQFF
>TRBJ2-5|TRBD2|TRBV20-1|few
TGCAGTGCTAGAGATCCTAGCGGGAGGCCCCTAGAGACCCAGTACTTC
CSARDPSGRPLETQYF
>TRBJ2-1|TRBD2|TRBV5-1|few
TGCGCCAGCAGCTTGGGACTAGCGGGAGGCACTGAGCAGTTCTTC
CASSLGLAGGTEQFF
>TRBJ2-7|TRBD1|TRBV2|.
TGTGCCAGCACCTCCACAGGGACAGGGGGATTCTTCGAGCAGTACTTC
CASTSTGTGGFFEQYF
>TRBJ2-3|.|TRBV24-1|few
TGTGCCACCAGTGATATACAGGGAGGTCGGACAGATACGCAGTATTTT
CATSDIQGGRTDTQYF
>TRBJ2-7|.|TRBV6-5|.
TGTGCCAGCAGTTACTCGACGGCCTACGAGCAGTACTTC
CASSYSTAYEQYF
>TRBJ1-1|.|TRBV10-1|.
TGCGCCAGCAGTGAGTACAAGGATGACACTGAAGCTTTCTTT
CASSEYKDDTEAFF
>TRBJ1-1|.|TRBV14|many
TGTGCCAGCAGCCACGGGACACTGAACACTGAAGCTTTCTTT
CASSHGTLNTEAFF
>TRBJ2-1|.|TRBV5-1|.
TGCGCCAGCAGCTTGTTGGCAGTGTCCGGCTTAATAGGATCCTACAATGAGCAGTTCTTC
CASSLLAVSGLIGSYNEQFF
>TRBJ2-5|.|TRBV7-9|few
TGTGCCAGCAGGGCGTGGGGGGAAGAGACCCAGTACTTC
CASRAWGEETQYF
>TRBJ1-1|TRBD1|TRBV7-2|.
TGTGCCAGCAGCCCTGGCAGGGGGTTTTCTAGCACTGAAGCTTTCTTT
CASSPGRGFSSTEAFF
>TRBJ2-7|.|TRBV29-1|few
TGCAGCGTTCTACCAGGACTGATCTCCCACGAGCAGTACTTC
CSVLPGLISHEQYF
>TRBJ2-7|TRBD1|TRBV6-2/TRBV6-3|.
TGTGCCAGCAGTCCCCCCGGGACAGGGGGTAAAGAGCAGTACTTC
CASSPPGTGGKEQYF